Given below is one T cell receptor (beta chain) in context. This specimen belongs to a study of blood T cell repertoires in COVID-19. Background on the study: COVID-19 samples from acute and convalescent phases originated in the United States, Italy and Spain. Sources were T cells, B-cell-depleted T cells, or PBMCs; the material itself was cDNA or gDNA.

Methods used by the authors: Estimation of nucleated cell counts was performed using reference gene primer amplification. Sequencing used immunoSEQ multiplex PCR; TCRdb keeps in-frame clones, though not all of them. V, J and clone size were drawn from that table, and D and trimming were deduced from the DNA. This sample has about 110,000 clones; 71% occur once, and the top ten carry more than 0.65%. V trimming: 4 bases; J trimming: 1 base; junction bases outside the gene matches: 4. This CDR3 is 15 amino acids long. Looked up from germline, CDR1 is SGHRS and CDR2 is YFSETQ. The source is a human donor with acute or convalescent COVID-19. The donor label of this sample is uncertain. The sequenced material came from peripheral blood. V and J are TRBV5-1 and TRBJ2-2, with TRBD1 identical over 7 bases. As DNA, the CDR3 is TGCGCCAGCAGCATACAGGGGCAGAACACCGGGGAGCTGTTTTTT. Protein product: CASSIQGQNTGELFF.